What follows describes a single TCR beta chain. CDR1 MNHNY and CDR2 SVGAGI come from the germline V gene (reference sequence). The CDR3 is 15 residues long. Deletions cut 0 bases from V and 5 bases from J, with 12 bases between. This entry is derived from a study of glioma-infiltrating T cells after dendritic cell vaccination. Study information: Dendritic cells derived from monocytes and pulsed with autologous tumor lysate formed the vaccine. Dendritic cell vaccine was injected intradermally three times, biweekly.

TCRB CDR3 was amplified from 2 ug genomic DNA or less. The table came from immunoSEQ multiplex PCR; TCRdb's copy has only in-frame clones and leaves some out. Of about 73,000 clones listed, roughly 82% are singletons. Selection required adequate fresh-frozen tumor tissue plus more than two years' survival data. The source is a human donor with glioblastoma. The J gene is TRBJ2-3, the V gene TRBV6-6; TRBD2 might be the D (7 bases). Sequencing used blood, obtained before dendritic cell vaccination. The chain's CDR3 is CASSYSSGGKDTQYF. In DNA, the CDR3 is TGTGCCAGCAGTTACTCTTCGGGGGGCAAAGATACGCAGTATTTT.